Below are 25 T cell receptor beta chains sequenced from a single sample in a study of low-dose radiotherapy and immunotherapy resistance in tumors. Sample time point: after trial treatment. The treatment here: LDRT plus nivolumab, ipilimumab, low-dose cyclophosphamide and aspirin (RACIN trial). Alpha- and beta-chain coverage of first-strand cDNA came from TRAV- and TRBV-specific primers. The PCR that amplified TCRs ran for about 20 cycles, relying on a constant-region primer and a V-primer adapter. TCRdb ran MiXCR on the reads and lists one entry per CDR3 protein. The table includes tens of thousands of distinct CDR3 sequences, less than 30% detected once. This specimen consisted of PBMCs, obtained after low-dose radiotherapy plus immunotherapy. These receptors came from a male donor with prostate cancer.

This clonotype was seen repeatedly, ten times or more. CDR3 in amino acids: CASSVGGSAGGYEQYF. The CDR3 nucleotides read TGTGCCAGCAGCGTAGGAGGGTCAGCGGGGGGCTACGAGCAGTACTTC. V usage is TRBV9 and J usage is TRBJ2-7; TRBD2 matches 9 bases. The germline CDR1 and CDR2 sequences are SGDLS and YYNGEE. This CDR3 region has 16 residues. V lost 0 bases, J lost 3 bases, and 7 bases stayed unmatched.

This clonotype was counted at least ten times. Here the CDR3 reads CASSPLIRDLKTEAFF. CDR3 nucleotides: TGCGCCAGCAGCCCCCTAATCAGGGATCTCAAGACTGAAGCTTTCTTT. The chain carries TRBV4-1 and TRBJ1-1, with D possibly being TRBD1 (5 bases). From germline, CDR1 is MGHRA and CDR2 YSYEKL. This CDR3 spans 16 amino acids. V lost 4 bases and J lost 5, with 20 bases in between.

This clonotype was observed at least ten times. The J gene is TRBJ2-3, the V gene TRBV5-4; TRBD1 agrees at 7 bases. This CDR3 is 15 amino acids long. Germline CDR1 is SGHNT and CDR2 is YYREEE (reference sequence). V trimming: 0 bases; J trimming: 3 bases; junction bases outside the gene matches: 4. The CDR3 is CASSLGLQGTDTQYF. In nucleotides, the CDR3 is TGTGCCAGCAGCTTGGGACTACAGGGGACAGATACGCAGTATTTT.

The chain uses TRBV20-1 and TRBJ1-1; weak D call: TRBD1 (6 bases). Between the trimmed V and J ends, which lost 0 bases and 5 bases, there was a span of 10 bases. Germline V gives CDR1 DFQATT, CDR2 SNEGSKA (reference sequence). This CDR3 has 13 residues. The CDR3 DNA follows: TGCAGTGCTAGAGAAAGGGGGGAGACTGAAGCTTTCTTT. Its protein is CSARERGETEAFF.

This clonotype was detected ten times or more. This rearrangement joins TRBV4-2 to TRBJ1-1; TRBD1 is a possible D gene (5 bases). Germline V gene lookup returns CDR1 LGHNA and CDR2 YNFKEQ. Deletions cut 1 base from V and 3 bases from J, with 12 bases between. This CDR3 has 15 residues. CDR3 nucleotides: TGTGCCAGCAGCCAAGCGGGGGGTGGGGACACTGAAGCTTTCTTT. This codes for CASSQAGGGDTEAFF.

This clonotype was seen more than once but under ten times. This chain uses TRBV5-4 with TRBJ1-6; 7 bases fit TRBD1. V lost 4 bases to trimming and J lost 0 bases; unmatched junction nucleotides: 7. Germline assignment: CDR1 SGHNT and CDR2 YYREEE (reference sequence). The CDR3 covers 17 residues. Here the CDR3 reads CASSRRGDSSYNSPLHF. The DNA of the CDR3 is TGTGCCAGCAGCCGAAGGGGGGACAGCTCCTATAATTCACCCCTCCACTTT.

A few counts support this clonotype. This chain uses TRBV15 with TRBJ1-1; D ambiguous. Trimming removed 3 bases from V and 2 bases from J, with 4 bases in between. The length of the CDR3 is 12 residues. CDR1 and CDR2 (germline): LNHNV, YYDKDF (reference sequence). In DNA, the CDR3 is TGTGCCACCAGCAGGGACAACACTGAAGCTTTCTTT. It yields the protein CATSRDNTEAFF.

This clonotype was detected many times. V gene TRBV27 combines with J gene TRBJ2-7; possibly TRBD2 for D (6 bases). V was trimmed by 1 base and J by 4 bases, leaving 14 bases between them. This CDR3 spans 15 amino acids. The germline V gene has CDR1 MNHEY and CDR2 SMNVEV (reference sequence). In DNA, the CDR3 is TGTGCCAGCAGTTTATGGGGGGACGTCCGTTACGAGCAGTACTTC. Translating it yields CASSLWGDVRYEQYF.

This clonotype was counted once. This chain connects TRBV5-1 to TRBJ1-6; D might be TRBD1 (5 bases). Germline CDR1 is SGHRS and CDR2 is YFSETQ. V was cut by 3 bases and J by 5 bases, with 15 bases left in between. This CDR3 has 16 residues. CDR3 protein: CASSSGAGRDNSPLHF. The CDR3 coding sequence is TGCGCCAGCAGCTCCGGGGCAGGGAGAGATAATTCACCCCTCCACTTT. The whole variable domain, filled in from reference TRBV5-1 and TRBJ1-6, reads KAGVTQTPRYLIKTRGQQVTLSCSPISGHRSVSWYQQTPGQGLQFLFEYFSETQRNKGNFPGRFSGRQFSNSRSEMNVSTLELGDSALYLCASSSGAGRDNSPLHFGNGTRLTVT.

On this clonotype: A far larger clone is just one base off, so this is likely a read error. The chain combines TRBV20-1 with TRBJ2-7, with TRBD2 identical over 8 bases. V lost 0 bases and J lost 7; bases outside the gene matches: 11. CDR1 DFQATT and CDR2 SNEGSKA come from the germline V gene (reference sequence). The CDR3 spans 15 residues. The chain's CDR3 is CSARDLAGGNFEQYF. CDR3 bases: TGCAGTGCTAGAGATCTGGCGGGGGGAAACTTTGAGCAGTACTTC.

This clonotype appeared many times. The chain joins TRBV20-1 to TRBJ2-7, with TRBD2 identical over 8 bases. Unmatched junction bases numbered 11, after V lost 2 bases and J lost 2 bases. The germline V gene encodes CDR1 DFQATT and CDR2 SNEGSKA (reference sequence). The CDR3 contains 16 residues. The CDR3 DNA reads TGCAGTGCTAGACCTCCGGGGGGGGTCTTCGCCTACGAGCAGTACTTC. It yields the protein CSARPPGGVFAYEQYF.

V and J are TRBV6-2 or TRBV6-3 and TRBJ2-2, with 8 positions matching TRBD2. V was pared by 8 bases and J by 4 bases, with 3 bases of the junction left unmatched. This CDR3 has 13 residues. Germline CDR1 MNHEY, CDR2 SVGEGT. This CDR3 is CASERGSTGELFF. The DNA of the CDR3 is TGTGCCAGCGAGCGGGGGAGCACCGGGGAGCTGTTTTTT.

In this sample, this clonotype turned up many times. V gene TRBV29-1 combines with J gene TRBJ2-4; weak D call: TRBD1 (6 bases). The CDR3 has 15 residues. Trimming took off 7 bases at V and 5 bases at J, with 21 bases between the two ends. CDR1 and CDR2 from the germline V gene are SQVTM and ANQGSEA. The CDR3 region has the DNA TGCAGCGGGGGCGAGGGGGTGGGTGGTCAAAACATTCAGTACTTC. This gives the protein CSGGEGVGGQNIQYF.

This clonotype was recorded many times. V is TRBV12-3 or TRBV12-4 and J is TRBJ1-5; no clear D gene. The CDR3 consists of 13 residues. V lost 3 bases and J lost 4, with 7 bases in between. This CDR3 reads CASSFETNQPQHF. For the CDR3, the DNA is TGTGCCAGCAGTTTCGAAACAAATCAGCCCCAGCATTTT.

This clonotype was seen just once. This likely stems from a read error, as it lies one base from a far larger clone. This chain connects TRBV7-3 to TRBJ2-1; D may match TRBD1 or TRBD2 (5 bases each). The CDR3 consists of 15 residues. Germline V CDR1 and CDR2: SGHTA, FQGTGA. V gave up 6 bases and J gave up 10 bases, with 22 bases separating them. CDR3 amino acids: CASSWDLPSSYEQFF. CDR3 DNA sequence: TGTGCCAGCAGTTGGGACCTTCCAAGCTCCTACGAGCAGTTCTTC.

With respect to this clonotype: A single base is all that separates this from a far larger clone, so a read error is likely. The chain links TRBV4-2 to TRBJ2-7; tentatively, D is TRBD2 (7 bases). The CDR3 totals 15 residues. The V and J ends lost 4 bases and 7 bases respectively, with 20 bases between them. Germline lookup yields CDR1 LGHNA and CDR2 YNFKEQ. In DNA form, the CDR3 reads TGTGCCAGCAGCCCCCGGGGGCGGGGGATTAATGAGCAGTACTTC. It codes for CASSPRGRGINEQYF.

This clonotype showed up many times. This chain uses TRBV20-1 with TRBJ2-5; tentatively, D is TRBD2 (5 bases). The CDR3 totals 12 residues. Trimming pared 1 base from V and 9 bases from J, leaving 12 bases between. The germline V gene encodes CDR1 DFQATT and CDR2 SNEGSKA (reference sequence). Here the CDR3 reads CSARASGLAQYF. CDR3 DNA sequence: TGCAGTGCTAGAGCCAGCGGCCTGGCCCAGTACTTC.

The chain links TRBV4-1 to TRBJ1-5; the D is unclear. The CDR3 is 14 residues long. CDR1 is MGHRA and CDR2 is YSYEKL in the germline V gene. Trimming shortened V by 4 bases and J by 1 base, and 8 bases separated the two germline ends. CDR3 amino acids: CASSPLMSNQPQHF. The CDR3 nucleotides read TGCGCCAGCAGCCCACTTATGAGCAATCAGCCCCAGCATTTT.

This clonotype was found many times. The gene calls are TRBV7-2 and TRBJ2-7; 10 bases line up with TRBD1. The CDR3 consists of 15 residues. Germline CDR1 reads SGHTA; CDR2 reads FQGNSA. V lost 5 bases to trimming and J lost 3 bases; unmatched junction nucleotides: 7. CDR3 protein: CASSPQTGGLYEQYF. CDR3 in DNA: TGTGCCAGCAGCCCTCAGACAGGGGGCCTCTACGAGCAGTACTTC.

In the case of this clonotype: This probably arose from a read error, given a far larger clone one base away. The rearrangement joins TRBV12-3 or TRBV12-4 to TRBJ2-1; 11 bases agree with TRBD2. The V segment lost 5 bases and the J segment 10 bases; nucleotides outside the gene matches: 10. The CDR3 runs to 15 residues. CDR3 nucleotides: TGTGCCAGCAGTCCAATAGGACTAGCGGGCTACGAGCAGTTCTTC. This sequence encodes CASSPIGLAGYEQFF.

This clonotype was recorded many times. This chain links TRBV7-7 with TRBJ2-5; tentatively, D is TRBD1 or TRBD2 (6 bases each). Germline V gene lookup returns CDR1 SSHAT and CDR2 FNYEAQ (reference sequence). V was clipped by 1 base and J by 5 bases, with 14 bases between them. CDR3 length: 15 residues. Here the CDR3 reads CASSLVPGARETQYF. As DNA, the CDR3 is TGTGCCAGCAGCTTAGTACCGGGGGCGCGGGAGACCCAGTACTTC.

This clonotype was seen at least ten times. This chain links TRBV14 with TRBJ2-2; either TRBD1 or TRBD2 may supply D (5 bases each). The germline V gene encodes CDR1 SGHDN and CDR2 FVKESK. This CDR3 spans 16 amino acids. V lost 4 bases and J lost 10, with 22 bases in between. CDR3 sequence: CASSPGTGSSTSELFF. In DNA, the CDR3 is TGTGCCAGCAGCCCTGGGACCGGCTCCTCAACATCGGAGCTGTTTTTT.

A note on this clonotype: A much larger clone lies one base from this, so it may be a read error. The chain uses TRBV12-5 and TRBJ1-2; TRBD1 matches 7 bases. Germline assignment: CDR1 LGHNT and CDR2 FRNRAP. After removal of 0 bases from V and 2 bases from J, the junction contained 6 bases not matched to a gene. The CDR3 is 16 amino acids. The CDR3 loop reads CASGLVQGLLNYGYTF. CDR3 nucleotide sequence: TGTGCTAGTGGTTTGGTACAGGGGTTACTCAACTATGGCTACACCTTC.

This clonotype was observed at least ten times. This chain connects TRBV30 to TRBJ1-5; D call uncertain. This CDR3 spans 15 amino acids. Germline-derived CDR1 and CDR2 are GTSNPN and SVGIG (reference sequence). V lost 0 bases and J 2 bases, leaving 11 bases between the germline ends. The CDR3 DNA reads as TGTGCCTGGAGTGTACGGGCCAGAGGCAATCAGCCCCAGCATTTT. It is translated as CAWSVRARGNQPQHF.

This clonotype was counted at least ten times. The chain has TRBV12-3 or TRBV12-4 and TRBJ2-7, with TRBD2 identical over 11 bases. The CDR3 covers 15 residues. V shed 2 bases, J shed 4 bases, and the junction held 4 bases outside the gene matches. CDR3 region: CASSLNSGGVYEQYF. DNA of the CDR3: TGTGCCAGCAGTTTAAATAGCGGGGGGGTATACGAGCAGTACTTC.